This T cell receptor beta chain was found in a study of cytomegalovirus exposure and HLA in healthy donors. This CDR3 region has 17 residues. Germline loops: CDR1 SQVTM, CDR2 ANQGSEA. Trimming removed 7 bases from V and 2 bases from J; junction bases left unmatched: 9. Note on this clone: What it recognizes is unknown.

In the PCR, 60 Vbeta and 13 Jbeta primers were used. In the source study's methods: Later analysis identified some 88 million unique TCR beta chains, roughly 11 million shared. TCRdb keeps only in-frame clones here, not all; method: immunoSEQ multiplex PCR. The V and J calls and the clone size are those of that table, but D and trimming were determined from the DNA. The sample lists under 150,000 clones, 70% to 85% occurring once. Study-level findings and limits: TCR beta chain V- and J-gene trimming was linked, in a later analysis, to a missense variant in DCLRE1C.

The sample was PBMCs. The receptor was derived from a woman aged 55-69 years in good health and CMV-seropositive. The chain couples TRBV29-1 to TRBJ2-6, with 12 bases fitting TRBD1. Here the CDR3 DNA reads TGCAGCGCTCTCGGGACAGGGGGCGGAGCTGGGGCCAACGTCCTGACTTTC. Translating it yields CSALGTGGGAGANVLTF.